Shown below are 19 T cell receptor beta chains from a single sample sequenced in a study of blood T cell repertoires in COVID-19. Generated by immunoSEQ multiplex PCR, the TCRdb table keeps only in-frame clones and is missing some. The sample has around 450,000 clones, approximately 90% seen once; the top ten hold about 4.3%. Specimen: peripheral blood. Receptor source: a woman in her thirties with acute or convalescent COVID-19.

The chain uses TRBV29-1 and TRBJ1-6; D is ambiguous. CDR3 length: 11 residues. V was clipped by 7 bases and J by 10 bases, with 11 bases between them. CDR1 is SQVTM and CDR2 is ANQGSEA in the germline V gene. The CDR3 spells CSAACGSPLHF. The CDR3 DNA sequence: TGCAGCGCAGCATGCGGGTCACCCCTCCACTTT.

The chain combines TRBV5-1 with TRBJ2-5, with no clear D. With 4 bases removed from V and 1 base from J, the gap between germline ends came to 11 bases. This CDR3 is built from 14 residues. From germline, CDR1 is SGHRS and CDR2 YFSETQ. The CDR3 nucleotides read TGCGCCAGCAGCCAAACTAACCCCCAAGAGACCCAGTACTTC. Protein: CASSQTNPQETQYF.

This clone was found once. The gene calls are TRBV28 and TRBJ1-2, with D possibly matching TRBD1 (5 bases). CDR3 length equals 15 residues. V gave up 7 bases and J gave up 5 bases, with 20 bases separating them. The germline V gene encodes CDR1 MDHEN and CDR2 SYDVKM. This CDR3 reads CASINPRDLWYGYTF. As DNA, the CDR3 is TGTGCCAGCATCAACCCCAGGGACTTGTGGTATGGCTACACCTTC.

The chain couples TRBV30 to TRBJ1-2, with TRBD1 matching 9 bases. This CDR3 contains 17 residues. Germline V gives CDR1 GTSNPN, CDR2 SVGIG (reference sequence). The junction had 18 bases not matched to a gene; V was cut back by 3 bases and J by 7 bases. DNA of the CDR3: TGTGCCTGGAGCGAAATAAGACCGGGACAGGGAAACAGTGGCTACACCTTC. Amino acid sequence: CAWSEIRPGQGNSGYTF.

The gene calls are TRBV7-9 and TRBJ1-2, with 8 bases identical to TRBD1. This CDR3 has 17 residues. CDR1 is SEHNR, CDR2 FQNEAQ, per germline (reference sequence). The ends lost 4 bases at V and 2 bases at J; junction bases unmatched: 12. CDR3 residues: CASSSFDRGIFNYGYTF. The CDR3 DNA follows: TGTGCCAGCAGCTCATTTGACAGGGGAATATTCAACTATGGCTACACCTTC.

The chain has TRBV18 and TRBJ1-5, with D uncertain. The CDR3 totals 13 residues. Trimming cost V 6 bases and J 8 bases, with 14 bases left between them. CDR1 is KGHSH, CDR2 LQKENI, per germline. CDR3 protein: CASSSVAWEPQHF. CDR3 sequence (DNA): TGTGCCAGCTCGTCAGTAGCATGGGAGCCCCAGCATTTT. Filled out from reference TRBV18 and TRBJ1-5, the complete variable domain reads NAGVMQNPRHLVRRRGQEARLRCSPMKGHSHVYWYRQLPEEGLKFMVYLQKENIIDESGMPKERFSAEFPKEGPSILRIQQVVRGDSAAYFCASSSVAWEPQHFGDGTRLSIL.

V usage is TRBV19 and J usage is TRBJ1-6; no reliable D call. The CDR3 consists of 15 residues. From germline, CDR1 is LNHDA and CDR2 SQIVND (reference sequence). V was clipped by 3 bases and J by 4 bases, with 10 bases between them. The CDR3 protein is CASSISAGYNSPLHF. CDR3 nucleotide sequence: TGTGCCAGTAGTATTTCGGCAGGATATAATTCACCCCTCCACTTT.

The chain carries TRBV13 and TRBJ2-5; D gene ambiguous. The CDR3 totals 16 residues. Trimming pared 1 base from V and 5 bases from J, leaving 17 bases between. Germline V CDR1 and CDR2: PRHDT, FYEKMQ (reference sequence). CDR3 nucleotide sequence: TGTGCCAGCAGCTTAGTGGTTAGCCGAACGGCGGAGACCCAGTACTTC. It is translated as CASSLVVSRTAETQYF.

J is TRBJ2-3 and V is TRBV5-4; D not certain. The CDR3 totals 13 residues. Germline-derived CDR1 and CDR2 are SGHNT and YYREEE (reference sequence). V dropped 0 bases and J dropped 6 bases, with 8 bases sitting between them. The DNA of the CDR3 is TGTGCCAGCAGCTTGGACGACTTTGATACGCAGTATTTT. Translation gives CASSLDDFDTQYF.

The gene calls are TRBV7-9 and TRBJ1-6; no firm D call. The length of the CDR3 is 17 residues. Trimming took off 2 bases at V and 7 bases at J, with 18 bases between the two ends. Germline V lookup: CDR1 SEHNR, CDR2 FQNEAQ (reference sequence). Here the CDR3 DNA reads TGTGCCAGCAGCTTATTATTAGGAGGGATGGGGAATTCACCCCTCCACTTT. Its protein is CASSLLLGGMGNSPLHF.

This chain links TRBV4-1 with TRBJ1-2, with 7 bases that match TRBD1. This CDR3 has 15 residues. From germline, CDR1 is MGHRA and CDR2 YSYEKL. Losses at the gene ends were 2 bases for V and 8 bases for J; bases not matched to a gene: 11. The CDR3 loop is CASSQNDRVFWGYTF. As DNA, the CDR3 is TGCGCCAGCAGCCAAAACGACAGGGTCTTCTGGGGCTACACCTTC.

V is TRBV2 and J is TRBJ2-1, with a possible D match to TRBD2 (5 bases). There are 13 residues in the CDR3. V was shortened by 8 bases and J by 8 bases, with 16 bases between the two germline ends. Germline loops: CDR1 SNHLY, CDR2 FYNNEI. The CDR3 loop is CASGRGPFDEQFF. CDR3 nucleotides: TGTGCCAGCGGTAGAGGGCCTTTCGATGAGCAGTTCTTC.

This CDR3 reads CASSDEGVGEAFF. In nucleotides, the CDR3 is TGTGCCAGCAGTGATGAAGGGGTAGGTGAAGCTTTCTTT. The chain is built from TRBV25-1 and TRBJ1-1, with D possibly being TRBD1 (5 bases). The CDR3 totals 13 residues. Trimming took 3 bases from V and 7 from J, leaving 12 bases between them. The germline V gene has CDR1 MGHDK and CDR2 SYGVNS.

The CDR3 DNA reads as TGTGCCTGGAGTACGAAAGGGGCGACCTACGAGCAGTACTTC. Protein product: CAWSTKGATYEQYF. The V gene is TRBV30, the J gene TRBJ2-7; D perhaps matches TRBD1 (5 bases). The CDR3 totals 14 residues. Germline values: CDR1 GTSNPN, CDR2 SVGIG (reference sequence). V was cut by 2 bases and J by 2 bases, with 13 bases left in between.

The CDR3 DNA sequence: TGTGCCAGCAGTTACGAGGACAGGGGGTCACCCCTCCACTTT. Residues: CASSYEDRGSPLHF. The J gene is TRBJ1-6, the V gene TRBV6-6; 10 nucleotides agree with TRBD1. Germline-derived CDR1 and CDR2 are MNHNY and SVGAGI (reference sequence). Trimming removed 2 bases from V and 10 bases from J; junction bases left unmatched: 2. The CDR3 covers 14 residues.

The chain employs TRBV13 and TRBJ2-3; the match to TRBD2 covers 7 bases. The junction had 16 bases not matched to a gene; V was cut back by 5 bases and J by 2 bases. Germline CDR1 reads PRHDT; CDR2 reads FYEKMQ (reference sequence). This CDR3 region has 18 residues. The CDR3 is CASSAPPTLATVTDTQYF. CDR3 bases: TGTGCCAGCAGCGCACCACCGACACTAGCGACTGTCACAGATACGCAGTATTTT. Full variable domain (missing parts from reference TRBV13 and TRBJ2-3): AAGVIQSPRHLIKEKRETATLKCYPIPRHDTVYWYQQGPGQDPQFLISFYEKMQSDKGSIPDRFSAQQFSDYHSELNMSSLELGDSALYFCASSAPPTLATVTDTQYFGPGTRLTVL.

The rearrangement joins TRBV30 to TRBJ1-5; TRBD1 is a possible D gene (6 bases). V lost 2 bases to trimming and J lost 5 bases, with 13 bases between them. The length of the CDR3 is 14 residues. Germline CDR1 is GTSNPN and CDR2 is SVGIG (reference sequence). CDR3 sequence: CAWSPWGGDQPQHF. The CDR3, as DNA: TGTGCCTGGAGTCCGTGGGGGGGCGATCAGCCCCAGCATTTT.

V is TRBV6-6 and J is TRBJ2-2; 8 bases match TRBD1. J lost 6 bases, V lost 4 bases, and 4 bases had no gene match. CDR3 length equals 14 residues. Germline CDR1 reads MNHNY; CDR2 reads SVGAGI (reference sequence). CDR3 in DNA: TGTGCCAGCAGTTCAGGGGGCTGGGCCGGGGAGCTGTTTTTT. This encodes CASSSGGWAGELFF.

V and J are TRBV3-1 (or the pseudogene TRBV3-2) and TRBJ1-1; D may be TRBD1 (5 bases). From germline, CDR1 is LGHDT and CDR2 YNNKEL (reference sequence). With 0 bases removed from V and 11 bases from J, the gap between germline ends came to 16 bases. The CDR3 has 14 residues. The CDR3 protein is CASSQEVGPRGAFF. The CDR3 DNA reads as TGTGCCAGCAGCCAAGAGGTTGGACCCCGGGGGGCTTTCTTT.